The entry below describes one TCR beta chain. The antigen remains undetermined. The authors built TCR beta libraries using iRepertoire HTBI primers and Arm-PCR of CDR3 regions. TCRdb reprocessed the multiplex PCR reads with MiXCR, giving one entry per CDR3 protein. The table lists over 650,000 distinct CDR3 sequences, around 32% of them singletons. Time point given: persistent/refractory GD, antithyroid drugs over 5 years with positive TRAb. Making the TCR library involved RNA that had been extracted from PBMCs. It was American Thyroid Association guidelines that determined Graves' disease diagnosis. This sample was included in a study of regulatory T cells in long-lasting Graves disease. Findings and limits, study-wide: Persistent disease preferred TRBV28, TRBJ1-2 and TRBJ2-5; new disease, TRBV20-1 and TRBJ2-1. Relative to newly diagnosed Graves' patients, persistent ones had lower TCR diversity. Sample size was small, which may have lowered accuracy.

V was cut by 4 bases and J by 1 base, with 7 bases left in between. The CDR3 contains 12 residues. The germline V gene encodes CDR1 DFQATT and CDR2 SNEGSKA (reference sequence). The V and J genes are TRBV20-1 and TRBJ1-2; D call uncertain. The sequencing used peripheral blood mononuclear cells (PBMCs), collected when the disease was refractory, from a patient treated with antithyroid drugs. The TCR originated in a female donor with Graves disease. CDR3 sequence reads: CSANDDNYGYTF. The DNA for the CDR3 is TGCAGTGCTAACGACGATAACTATGGCTACACCTTC.